The T cell receptor beta chain under discussion was sequenced for a study of cytomegalovirus exposure and HLA in healthy donors. Study-wide results and caveats: Reports state that TCR beta sequences accurately predicted most subjects' HLA-A and HLA-B alleles.

PCR primers comprised 60 Vbeta and 13 Jbeta primers. Method: immunoSEQ multiplex PCR; TCRdb's copy keeps in-frame clones and lacks some. The table has 150,000 to 180,000 clones, 82% seen once. The CDR3 covers 20 residues. After removal of 1 base from V and 6 bases from J, the junction contained 21 bases not matched to a gene. Germline values: CDR1 SGHTA, CDR2 FQGTGA. Worth noting for this clone: Antigen unknown.

All donors participated as healthy donors of bone marrow. The sequencing sample was made of PBMCs. This TCR was sampled from a woman in her 50s in good health and CMV-seropositive. This rearrangement joins TRBV7-3 to TRBJ2-1; TRBD2 matches 7 bases. CDR3 nucleotide sequence: TGTGCCAGCAGCTTAATGTGGGGGGGAGGGGCCTACGACACCCCCAATGAGCAGTTCTTC. This translates into CASSLMWGGGAYDTPNEQFF. The entire variable domain, with the rest obtained from reference TRBV7-3 and TRBJ2-1, is as follows: GAGVSQTPSNKVTEKGKYVELRCDPISGHTALYWYRQSLGQGPEFLIYFQGTGAADDSGLPNDRFFAVRPEGSVSTLKIQRTERGDSAVYLCASSLMWGGGAYDTPNEQFFGPGTRLTVL.